This TCR beta chain is from a study of blood T cell repertoires in COVID-19. Study information: T cells, B-cell-depleted T cells, or PBMCs provided the cDNA or gDNA that served as material.

Germline CDR1 SNHLY, CDR2 FYNNEI. CDR3 length: 15 residues. Germline trimming cut 2 bases from V and 10 bases from J; bases unmatched to any gene: 5. Assay used: immunoSEQ multiplex PCR; TCRdb lists only in-frame clones, some missing. The sample includes around 100,000 clones, over 80% of them seen just once. Sample: peripheral blood. The source of this sequence is a woman aged 65 to 85 with acute or convalescent COVID-19. The chain links TRBV2 to TRBJ2-1; 13 positions match TRBD2. The CDR3 bases are TGTGCCAGCAGTGAAAAAACTAGCGGGGGGGCCGAGCAGTTCTTC. As protein: CASSEKTSGGAEQFF.